This is a list of T cell receptor beta chains from one sample in a study. TCRdb redid the calling of the RT-PCR reads with MiXCR, one entry per CDR3 protein. The repertoire includes hundreds of thousands of distinct CDR3 sequences, 11% to 15% of them detected once, and roughly 4% sits in the top ten. Specimen: memory CD4+ T cells from blood. All receptors derive from a female donor in good health, serving as a healthy control. Both conserved end residues are part of each CDR3. D genes are given only for firm matches. The size entry is marked missing in some rows and otherwise reads once, few, many or a size class.

d_gene,j_gene,v_gene,abundance,CDR3nt,CDR3aa
.,TRBJ1-6,TRBV4-2,.,TGTGCCAGCAGCCAAGAACTGGATTCACCCCTCCACTTT,CASSQELDSPLHF
.,TRBJ2-1,TRBV6-2/TRBV6-3,few,TGTGCCAGCAGACCGATCGGAGGGAACGACAATGAGCAGTTCTTC,CASRPIGGNDNEQFF
.,TRBJ2-1,TRBV5-1,many,TGCGCCAGCAGCCGGGGACCTTACAATGAGCAGTTCTTC,CASSRGPYNEQFF
.,TRBJ1-1,TRBV7-2,.,TGTGCCAGCAGCTTAGCGTGGGGAGACACTGAAGCTTTCTTT,CASSLAWGDTEAFF
TRBD1,TRBJ1-4,TRBV3-1,few,TGTGCCAGCAGCCAAAGGACAGGGAATGAAAAACTGTTTTTT,CASSQRTGNEKLFF
.,TRBJ1-2,TRBV6-5,many,TGTGCCAGTTACAGTGGGAAAGTCGAACGTGTTGTTTCCACTAACTATGGCTACACCTTC,CASYSGKVERVVSTNYGYTF
.,TRBJ2-3,TRBV5-5,few,TGTGCCAGCAGCTTGGACGCAGGGACAGATACGCAGTATTTT,CASSLDAGTDTQYF
TRBD2,TRBJ2-1,TRBV20-1,many,TGCAGTTCCTTTGCTTGGACTAGCGGGAACAATGAGCAGTTCTTC,CSSFAWTSGNNEQFF
TRBD2,TRBJ2-7,TRBV20-1,few,TGCAGTGCTTCCGGACTAGCGGGTTACTCCTACGAGCAGTACTTC,CSASGLAGYSYEQYF
TRBD2,TRBJ2-3,TRBV7-2,.,TGTGCCAGCAGCTTAGAGCGGGAAGCGGGGCAGTATTTT,CASSLEREAGQYF
.,TRBJ2-7,TRBV7-2,few,TGTGCCAGCAGCCCGTGGACAGCGAAAGACTACGAGCAGTACTTC,CASSPWTAKDYEQYF
TRBD1,TRBJ2-7,TRBV28,few,TGTGCCAGCGAAGACAGGGGACCCCTCGAGCAGTACTTC,CASEDRGPLEQYF